The sample holds a few counts of the clone carrying this T cell receptor (beta chain). Its cognate antigen is unknown. The entry originates in a study of T-cell memory formation after mild COVID-19. TCRdb processed the 5' RACE reads anew with MiXCR; each CDR3 protein has one entry. The sample has 200,000 to 300,000 distinct CDR3 sequences, over 15% seen once; the top ten hold around 21%. This CDR3 has 15 residues. Germline loops: CDR1 SGHNT, CDR2 YYREEE (reference sequence). The germline V and J ends were trimmed by 0 bases and 0 bases, with 7 bases remaining between them. Study-wide findings and caveats: Day 15 to 85 contracting clones showed balanced CD4/CD8; day 15 to 37 expanders favored CD4+.

The sequence was collected from a man aged 18 to 30 who had mild COVID-19 (a few samples of this study predate the infection). Cell type and time point are not known. The source material was PBMCs or a T cell subset sorted from them (not recorded which). The chain joins TRBV5-4 to TRBJ2-1; weak D call: TRBD1 (5 bases). The CDR3 reads CASSLDRNSYNEQFF. The CDR3 nucleotides read TGTGCCAGCAGCTTGGACAGGAACTCCTACAATGAGCAGTTCTTC.